This TCR beta chain was obtained from a study of blood T cell repertoires in COVID-19. Study-wide background: In each case, the material was cDNA or gDNA derived from T cells, B-cell-depleted T cells, or PBMCs.

This CDR3 region has 11 residues. Trimming took 3 bases from V and 7 from J, leaving 9 bases between them. Germline CDR1 is DFQATT and CDR2 is SNEGSKA (reference sequence). Per the study methods: Amplification with reference gene primers provided the estimates of nucleated cell counts. The data were produced by immunoSEQ multiplex PCR, yet TCRdb's version contains in-frame clones alone and is incomplete. V, J and clone size are taken as reported in that table, and D and trimming were inferred from the DNA itself. The sample includes around 290,000 clones, around nine tenths of them seen just once. The clonotype was recovered from a man aged 40-50 years with acute or convalescent COVID-19. This sequence joins TRBV20-1 and TRBJ2-5; possible D gene TRBD2, 6 bases. Sequencing was performed on peripheral blood. The DNA for the CDR3 is TGCAGTGCTAGTGGCGGGACGACCCAGTACTTC. Its protein product is CSASGGTTQYF.